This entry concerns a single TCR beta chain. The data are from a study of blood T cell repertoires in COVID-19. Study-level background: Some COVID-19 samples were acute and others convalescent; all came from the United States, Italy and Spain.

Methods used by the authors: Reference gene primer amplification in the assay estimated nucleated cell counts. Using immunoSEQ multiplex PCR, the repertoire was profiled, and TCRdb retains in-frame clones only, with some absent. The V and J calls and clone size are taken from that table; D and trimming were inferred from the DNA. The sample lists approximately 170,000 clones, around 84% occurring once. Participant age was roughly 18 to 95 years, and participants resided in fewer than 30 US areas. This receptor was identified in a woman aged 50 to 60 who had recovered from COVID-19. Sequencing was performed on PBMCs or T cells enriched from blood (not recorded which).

The chain's CDR3 is CASSLNRGPEAFF. As DNA, the CDR3 is TGTGCCAGCAGTCTTAATCGGGGTCCTGAAGCTTTCTTT. The J gene is TRBJ1-1, the V gene TRBV6-5; D is uncertain. Germline values: CDR1 MNHEY, CDR2 SVGAGI. The ends were cut back, 5 bases at V and 6 bases at J, with 13 bases in the middle. The CDR3 totals 13 residues.